A single TCR beta chain is shown here with its context. Its antigen is still unknown. The data originate from a study of T cells in pancreatic ductal adenocarcinoma. Notes on the study in general: Compared with tumor, blood showed more total productive templates and about 8-fold more clonotypes. The resected pancreatic cancer cohort was biased toward the minority with early-stage disease.

The selected patients with pancreatic ductal adenocarcinoma had surgery but no neoadjuvant therapy. Clones were read by immunoSEQ multiplex PCR, and TCRdb kept only the in-frame ones, dropping some. The profile shows around 100,000 clones, about 95% of them singletons. V trimming: 4 bases; J trimming: 4 bases; junction bases outside the gene matches: 2. The germline V gene encodes CDR1 KGHSY and CDR2 FQNENV. The CDR3 covers 13 residues. The clonotype originates from a human donor with pancreatic ductal adenocarcinoma. The chain links TRBV16 to TRBJ2-7; 9 nucleotides agree with TRBD1. Material for sequencing was PBMCs. The CDR3 spells CASSPGQGYEQYF. As DNA, the CDR3 is TGTGCCAGCAGCCCAGGACAGGGGTACGAGCAGTACTTC.